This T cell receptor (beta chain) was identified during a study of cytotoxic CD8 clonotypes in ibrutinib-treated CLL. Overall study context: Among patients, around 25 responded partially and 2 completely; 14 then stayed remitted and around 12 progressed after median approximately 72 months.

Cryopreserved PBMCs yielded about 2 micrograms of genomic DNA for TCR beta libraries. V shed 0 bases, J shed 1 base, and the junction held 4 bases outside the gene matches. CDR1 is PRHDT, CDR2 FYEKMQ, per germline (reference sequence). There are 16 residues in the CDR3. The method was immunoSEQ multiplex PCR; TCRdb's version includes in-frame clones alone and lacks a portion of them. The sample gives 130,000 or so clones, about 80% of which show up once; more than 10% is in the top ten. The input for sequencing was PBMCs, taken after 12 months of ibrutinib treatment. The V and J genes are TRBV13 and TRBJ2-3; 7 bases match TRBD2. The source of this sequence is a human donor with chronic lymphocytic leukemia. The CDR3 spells CASSLGPGGRTDTQYF. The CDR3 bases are TGTGCCAGCAGCTTAGGACCGGGAGGACGCACAGATACGCAGTATTTT.